Sequencing of this TCR beta chain was carried out in a study of blood T cell repertoires in COVID-19. Study overall: Nucleic acid was either cDNA or gDNA, and it came from T cells, B-cell-depleted T cells, or PBMCs.

Original data processing: Quantification of nucleated cells was approximated via reference gene primer amplification. Data came from immunoSEQ multiplex PCR; TCRdb stores just in-frame clones and leaves some out. V and J calls plus clone size are reproduced from that table; the DNA served to infer D and trimming. The table shows 190,000 or so clones, with more than 85% occurring only once. The source is a man in his forties with active or convalescent COVID-19. Sequencing input: peripheral blood.

CDR3: CASSQDSIAGGKTQYF. The CDR3 nucleotides read TGTGCCAGCAGCCAAGATTCCATAGCGGGGGGCAAGACCCAGTACTTC. The J gene is TRBJ2-5, the V gene TRBV4-2; 10 nucleotides match TRBD2. The CDR3 loop spans 16 amino acids. In germline, CDR1 is LGHNA, CDR2 YNFKEQ. V was pared by 0 bases and J by 6 bases, with 7 bases of the junction left unmatched.